Below are 10 T cell receptor beta chains sequenced from a single sample in a study of T-cell memory formation after mild COVID-19. TCRdb fed the 5' RACE reads into MiXCR, producing one record per CDR3 protein. This sample yields about 160,000 distinct CDR3 sequences, of which roughly 28% are seen a single time; around 12% belongs to the top ten. Sequences were obtained from PBMCs or a T cell subset sorted from them (not recorded which). All receptors come from an adult woman who had mild COVID-19 (a few samples of this study predate the infection). Cell type and time point are not known.

This clonotype has only a few counts. The rearrangement links TRBV4-2 to TRBJ1-1; perhaps TRBD1 as D (6 bases). CDR1 and CDR2 from the germline V gene are LGHNA and YNFKEQ. The CDR3 totals 16 residues. Trimming took 0 bases from V and 5 from J, leaving 16 bases between them. CDR3 protein: CASSQDQPGASTEAFF. The CDR3 DNA reads as TGTGCCAGCAGCCAAGATCAACCGGGGGCCTCGACTGAAGCTTTCTTT.

This chain connects TRBV5-1 to TRBJ1-4; D is perhaps TRBD1 (6 bases). V lost 0 bases to trimming and J lost 5 bases, with 11 bases between them. Germline V gene sequence: CDR1 SGHRS, CDR2 YFSETQ. The CDR3 is made up of 15 amino acids. The CDR3 loop reads CASSLDGGPNEKLFF. In nucleotides, the CDR3 is TGCGCCAGCAGCTTGGACGGGGGCCCGAATGAAAAACTGTTTTTT.

This chain uses TRBV11-3 with TRBJ2-1; D is ambiguous. Trimming removed 7 bases from V and 3 bases from J, with 7 bases in between. The germline CDR1 and CDR2 sequences are SGHNT and YENEEA. This CDR3 is built from 12 residues. The CDR3 nucleotides are TGTGCCAGCACCCCAGGCTACAATGAGCAGTTCTTC. Translation gives CASTPGYNEQFF.

This clonotype turned up a few times. The chain uses TRBV30 and TRBJ1-4; D gene unclear. CDR1 is GTSNPN and CDR2 is SVGIG in the germline V gene (reference sequence). The V end was cut by 2 bases, the J end by 6 bases, with 13 bases between. The CDR3 is made up of 14 amino acids. The CDR3 sequence: CAWSSLRKDEKLFF. Here the CDR3 DNA reads TGTGCCTGGAGTTCCTTAAGGAAGGATGAAAAACTGTTTTTT.

The rearrangement links TRBV6-5 to TRBJ2-2; 12 nucleotides agree with TRBD2. The trim removed 2 bases at V and 0 bases at J, leaving 10 bases unmatched. Per the germline V gene, CDR1 is MNHEY and CDR2 is SVGAGI. This CDR3 comprises 20 residues. This chain's CDR3 is CASSYRSGLAGRPNTGELFF. The CDR3 DNA reads as TGTGCCAGCAGTTACCGATCGGGACTAGCGGGCCGACCGAACACCGGGGAGCTGTTTTTT.

The rearrangement uses TRBV6-6 and TRBJ2-7; D could derive from TRBD1 or TRBD2 (6 bases each). The ends were cut back, 2 bases at V and 4 bases at J, with 21 bases in the middle. Germline-derived CDR1 and CDR2 are MNHNY and SVGAGI (reference sequence). CDR3 size: 17 residues. The CDR3 nucleotides read TGTGCCAGCAGTTACCTCCCGGGGGCTATCTCTAGATACGAGCAGTACTTC. Protein product: CASSYLPGAISRYEQYF.

A few counts support this clonotype. The chain uses TRBV9 and TRBJ1-6; 9 positions agree with TRBD1. The CDR3 totals 16 residues. The V and J ends lost 4 bases and 10 bases, in that order; junction bases with no gene match: 12. Germline CDR1 reads SGDLS; CDR2 reads YYNGEE. For the CDR3, the DNA is TGTGCCAGCAGCCCCAGATCGGGACAGGGAGCGTCACCCCTCCACTTT. Amino acid sequence: CASSPRSGQGASPLHF.

This clonotype appeared a few times. V is TRBV20-1 and J is TRBJ2-5; TRBD1 matches at 7 bases. With V trimmed by 0 bases and J by 2 bases, 6 bases remained unmatched. Germline CDR1 and CDR2: DFQATT and SNEGSKA (reference sequence). CDR3 length: 15 residues. This CDR3 reads CSARDSRGRQETQYF. The CDR3 DNA sequence: TGCAGTGCTAGAGATTCAAGGGGGCGACAAGAGACCCAGTACTTC.

The rearrangement links TRBV20-1 to TRBJ2-4; D not resolved. Per germline, CDR1 DFQATT and CDR2 SNEGSKA (reference sequence). The CDR3 contains 11 residues. The ends were cut back, 3 bases at V and 9 bases at J, with 9 bases in the middle. CDR3 amino acids: CSASRFGIQYF. CDR3 coding DNA: TGCAGTGCTAGTCGGTTTGGCATTCAGTACTTC.

The J gene is TRBJ2-3, the V gene TRBV7-3, with 9 positions matching TRBD2. The J segment lost 0 bases and the V segment lost 5 bases, leaving 9 bases of the junction unmatched. This CDR3 comprises 17 residues. CDR1 is SGHTA, CDR2 FQGTGA, per germline. CDR3 sequence (DNA): TGTGCCAGCAGCAATTATGTAACTAGCGGGAGCACAGATACGCAGTATTTT. Protein product: CASSNYVTSGSTDTQYF.